A selection of T cell receptor beta chains follows, all from one sample in a study of T cell responses to AZD1222 COVID-19 vaccine. Here immunoSEQ multiplex PCR was the method, and the copy in TCRdb shows in-frame clones only, minus some. The sample lists 200,000 to 300,000 clones, approximately 93% occurring once. This material consisted of peripheral blood, taken on day 0 of AZD1222 vaccination. The receptors were gathered from an adult in good health. The CDR3 runs from the conserved cysteine through the conserved F or W.

V gene	J gene	CDR3 protein
TRBV6-5	TRBJ1-2	CASSYVGYREGYTF
TRBV4-2	TRBJ1-1	CASSQGRTEAFF
TRBV7-2	TRBJ2-7	CASSLTTGIYEQYF
TRBV7-9	TRBJ2-7	CASSPDRYEQYF
TRBV4-1	TRBJ1-2	CASSQDPPDSYDGYTF
TRBV19	TRBJ2-6	CASSIGSSGANVLTF
TRBV28	TRBJ2-7	CASSLREQYF
TRBV6-1	TRBJ1-5	CASSEESTGSQPQHF
TRBV20-1	TRBJ2-1	CSASHGRAGNEQFF
TRBV5-1	TRBJ1-4	CASSLGSGQREKLFF
TRBV25-1	TRBJ1-1	CASSESLDGNTEAFF
TRBV4-3	TRBJ1-1	CASNMGGGVAEAFF
TRBV27	TRBJ1-5	CASSSGQGAYQHF
TRBV3-1/TRBV3-2	TRBJ2-3	CASSLNTDTQYF
TRBV3-1/TRBV3-2	TRBJ1-6	CASSQDPGQKNSPLHF
TRBV18	TRBJ1-1	CASSPIGEAFF
TRBV6-1	TRBJ1-1	CASSDAVASMLEAFF
TRBV9	TRBJ1-4	CASSVGQVNEKLFF
TRBV28	TRBJ1-5	CASSYWGAQGMSNQPQHF
TRBV6-5	TRBJ2-1	CATATPLEQFF
TRBV7-9	TRBJ2-3	CASSLSGAGSADTQYF
TRBV5-1	TRBJ2-2	CASSFLAGESGELFF
TRBV27	TRBJ1-6	CASSGSSYNSPLHF
TRBV9	TRBJ2-2	CASSPLPGGLKWELFF
TRBV4-1	TRBJ1-5	CASSQSGQYSNQPQHF
TRBV9	TRBJ1-3	CASSSRTGGNTIYF
TRBV3-1/TRBV3-2	TRBJ1-1	CASSQDLMGSGTEAFF
TRBV27	TRBJ1-2	CASSRRGRWGYTF
TRBV28	TRBJ2-6	CASRGQVLSGANVLTF
TRBV3-1/TRBV3-2	TRBJ1-3	CASSPRGSGNTIYF
TRBV6-1	TRBJ1-3	CASSEYIGVGNTIYF
TRBV28	TRBJ2-2	CASRGERITGELFF
TRBV4-3	TRBJ2-1	CASSQALAGGANEQFF
TRBV5-1	TRBJ1-3	CASSLTVSGNTIYF
TRBV30	TRBJ1-3	CAWSVSGNTIYF
TRBV7-7	TRBJ1-6	CASSLALRTDNSPLHF
TRBV12-3/TRBV12-4	TRBJ1-5	CASSWGGQPQHF